This T cell receptor beta chain was documented in a study of blood T cell repertoires in COVID-19. Germline V lookup: CDR1 SGHTA, CDR2 FQGNSA. V lost 5 bases and J lost 9, with 14 bases in between. The CDR3 has 13 amino acids. Profiled with immunoSEQ multiplex PCR; TCRdb holds only in-frame clones, not every one. The data contain 85,000 to 100,000 clones, roughly four fifths of them singletons. The chain joins TRBV7-2 to TRBJ2-4; D is uncertain. The sequence derives from a human donor in a cohort sampled during active COVID-19. The specimen was peripheral blood. The CDR3 DNA sequence: TGTGCCAGCAGCCCGCTTGGCGGCCGCATTCAGTACTTC. Protein: CASSPLGGRIQYF.